These 19 T cell receptor beta chains originate from one sample sequenced in a study of blood T cells in healthy people across ages. Primed by a sample-barcoded 5' primer and a J-beta primer mix, a second PCR proceeded for about 7 to 11 cycles. TCRdb ran MiXCR on the 5' RACE reads and lists one entry per CDR3 protein. The sample lists about 1.6 million distinct CDR3 sequences; 34% were seen once. The sequenced sample consisted of blood. The origin of the receptors is a woman between 25 and 40 years old in good health.

Regarding this clonotype: A read error may produce the germline difference seen at one junction end. This chain joins TRBV7-2 and TRBJ2-7, with 14 bases matching TRBD2. Germline CDR1 and CDR2: SGHTA and FQGNSA. There are 17 residues in the CDR3. The CDR3: CASSTGTSGGYSYEQDF. CDR3 nucleotides: TGTGCCAGCAGCACTGGGACTAGCGGGGGATACTCCTACGAGCAGGACTTC.

The gene calls are TRBV27 and TRBJ2-3; 11 nucleotides align to TRBD2. The ends lost 6 bases at V and 4 bases at J; junction bases unmatched: 9. The length of the CDR3 is 16 residues. From germline, CDR1 is MNHEY and CDR2 SMNVEV (reference sequence). The CDR3 loop reads CASSQIAGGPPDTQYF. The CDR3 DNA is TGTGCCAGCAGCCAAATAGCGGGAGGGCCCCCAGATACGCAGTATTTT.

This clonotype was counted between two and nine times. The chain joins TRBV2 to TRBJ2-3, with no clear D. The CDR3 contains 16 residues. Germline values: CDR1 SNHLY, CDR2 FYNNEI. Trimming took 6 bases from V and 1 from J, leaving 17 bases between them. The CDR3 DNA reads as TGTGCCAGCAGCCAACGGACGGTCAGACGCACAGATACGCAGTATTTT. Amino acid sequence: CASSQRTVRRTDTQYF.

This clonotype was detected once. This chain joins TRBV20-1 and TRBJ2-3, with no clear D. Germline CDR1 and CDR2: DFQATT and SNEGSKA (reference sequence). The CDR3 is 16 amino acids. Trimming left V 5 bases short and J 2 bases short, with 20 bases between. In DNA, the CDR3 is TGCAGTGCTGGGCTAACGGATCTGCACCACACAGATACGCAGTATTTT. Protein sequence: CSAGLTDLHHTDTQYF.

This clonotype occurred many times. The chain is built from TRBV4-1 and TRBJ2-1, with 7 bases matching TRBD2. Germline loops: CDR1 MGHRA, CDR2 YSYEKL. This CDR3 contains 17 residues. Trimming cost V 1 base and J 4 bases; bases outside gene matches: 10. The CDR3 bases are TGCGCCAGCAGCCAAGGGATAAGGGGAGGGAGGTACAATGAGCAGTTCTTC. This translates into CASSQGIRGGRYNEQFF.

This clonotype occurred a few times. The chain couples TRBV20-1 to TRBJ2-3; the D gene is possibly TRBD1 (5 bases). The CDR3 has 13 amino acids. V lost 7 bases and J 4 bases, leaving 15 bases between the germline ends. Looked up from germline, CDR1 is DFQATT and CDR2 is SNEGSKA (reference sequence). The CDR3 here is CSVWPVGADTQYF. Here the CDR3 DNA reads TGCAGTGTCTGGCCCGTAGGGGCAGATACGCAGTATTTT.

V gene TRBV5-1 combines with J gene TRBJ2-1, with 11 bases aligning to TRBD2. The CDR3 is 16 amino acids. Germline loops: CDR1 SGHRS, CDR2 YFSETQ. Losses at the gene ends were 4 bases for V and 2 bases for J; bases not matched to a gene: 5. The CDR3 spells CASSRGSGGAYNEQFF. The CDR3 nucleotides read TGCGCCAGCAGCCGGGGTAGCGGGGGGGCCTACAATGAGCAGTTCTTC. Full variable domain (remainder filled in from reference TRBV5-1 and TRBJ2-1): KAGVTQTPRYLIKTRGQQVTLSCSPISGHRSVSWYQQTPGQGLQFLFEYFSETQRNKGNFPGRFSGRQFSNSRSEMNVSTLELGDSALYLCASSRGSGGAYNEQFFGPGTRLTVL.

This clonotype occurred a few times. The J gene is TRBJ2-5, the V gene TRBV6-1, with 10 bases lining up with TRBD1. In germline, CDR1 is MNHNS, CDR2 SASEGT. This CDR3 comprises 15 residues. V shed 8 bases, J shed 2 bases, and the junction held 8 bases outside the gene matches. The CDR3, as DNA: TGTGCCAGCCGCCGGAGGACAGGGGGTCAAGAGACCCAGTACTTC. Translation: CASRRRTGGQETQYF.

This clonotype was found many times. The gene calls are TRBV7-8 and TRBJ2-4; D uncertain. CDR1 and CDR2 from the germline V gene are SGHVS and FQNEAQ. Trimming removed 5 bases from V and 7 bases from J, with 15 bases in between. CDR3 length: 14 amino acids. In DNA form, the CDR3 reads TGTGCCAGCAGCGAAGCTGGTACACGGAACATTCAGTACTTC. Protein sequence: CASSEAGTRNIQYF.

The chain joins TRBV10-3 to TRBJ1-1; D unresolved. Germline assignment: CDR1 ENHRY and CDR2 SYGVKD. The V gene lost 2 bases and the J gene lost 8 bases, with 9 bases spanning the gap. CDR3 length equals 12 residues. In nucleotides, the CDR3 is TGTGCCATCAGTGAGCCCTCGTCCGAAGCTTTCTTT. Translating it yields CAISEPSSEAFF.

This clonotype occurred a few times. The chain has TRBV4-1 and TRBJ1-1; D is unclear. Germline-derived CDR1 and CDR2 are MGHRA and YSYEKL. V was cut by 6 bases and J by 0 bases, with 11 bases left in between. This CDR3 is built from 14 residues. CDR3: CASSQLKMNTEAFF. Here the CDR3 DNA reads TGCGCCAGCAGTCAACTTAAGATGAACACTGAAGCTTTCTTT.

This clonotype has only a few counts. The chain carries TRBV28 and TRBJ2-7, with D unclear. Germline loops: CDR1 MDHEN, CDR2 SYDVKM. CDR3 length: 12 amino acids. V was shortened by 7 bases and J by 3 bases, with 10 bases between the two germline ends. The CDR3 DNA reads TGTGCCAGCACGGCCGGACGCTACGAGCAGTACTTC. Encoded protein: CASTAGRYEQYF.

A few counts support this clonotype. The chain recombines TRBV7-3 with TRBJ2-1; 9 bases are a match to TRBD2. Looked up from germline, CDR1 is SGHTA and CDR2 is FQGTGA. This CDR3 comprises 15 residues. Losses at the gene ends were 3 bases for V and 5 bases for J; bases not matched to a gene: 5. DNA of the CDR3: TGTGCCAGCAGCTTGTTCCTAGCGGGGAACAATGAGCAGTTCTTC. Translated: CASSLFLAGNNEQFF.

This clonotype was recorded at least ten times. The chain has TRBV20-1 and TRBJ2-1; D remains ambiguous. Trimming shortened V by 5 bases and J by 0 bases, and 11 bases separated the two germline ends. The CDR3 consists of 14 residues. Germline-derived CDR1 and CDR2 are DFQATT and SNEGSKA (reference sequence). The CDR3 DNA sequence: TGCAGTGCTGCGACGGGTAACTCCTACAATGAGCAGTTCTTC. Its protein product is CSAATGNSYNEQFF.

This clonotype turned up a few times. The chain employs TRBV12-3 or TRBV12-4 and TRBJ1-2; D gene ambiguous. Trimming stripped 7 bases from V and 8 bases from J, with 23 bases between. The CDR3 has 15 residues. As DNA, the CDR3 is TGTGCCAGCATCATCTCCCGAGGGCGGGGAGGAGGCTACACCTTC. It specifies CASIISRGRGGGYTF.

A few counts support this clonotype. The rearrangement joins TRBV30 to TRBJ2-7; 8 bases fit TRBD2. Germline V gene sequence: CDR1 GTSNPN, CDR2 SVGIG (reference sequence). This CDR3 has 12 residues. Unmatched junction bases numbered 7, after V lost 5 bases and J lost 7 bases. The CDR3 loop reads CAWAAGRGEQYF. The CDR3 DNA follows: TGTGCCTGGGCAGCCGGGAGGGGGGAGCAGTACTTC.

This rearrangement joins TRBV7-3 to TRBJ2-2; the D gene could be TRBD1 or TRBD2 (6 bases each). CDR3 length: 16 amino acids. From germline, CDR1 is SGHTA and CDR2 FQGTGA. The germline V and J ends were trimmed by 2 bases and 4 bases, with 14 bases remaining between them. CDR3 DNA sequence: TGTGCCAGCAGCTTAGGACGGGGGCCTGGCACCGGGGAGCTGTTTTTT. Its translation: CASSLGRGPGTGELFF.

The chain recombines TRBV10-2 with TRBJ1-5; D unclear. V was pared by 6 bases and J by 4 bases, with 10 bases between. This CDR3 region has 13 residues. CDR1 and CDR2 (germline): WSHSY, SAAADI. The CDR3 DNA follows: TGCGCCAGCAGCCTTATGTGGAATCAGCCCCAGCATTTT. It translates to CASSLMWNQPQHF.

The J gene is TRBJ1-1, the V gene TRBV18; D is undetermined. CDR3 length equals 14 residues. Germline CDR1 is KGHSH and CDR2 is LQKENI. V lost 0 bases, J lost 2 bases, and 7 bases lay in between. CDR3 sequence: CASSPPGKNTEAFF. The DNA of the CDR3 is TGTGCCAGCTCACCACCGGGAAAAAACACTGAAGCTTTCTTT.